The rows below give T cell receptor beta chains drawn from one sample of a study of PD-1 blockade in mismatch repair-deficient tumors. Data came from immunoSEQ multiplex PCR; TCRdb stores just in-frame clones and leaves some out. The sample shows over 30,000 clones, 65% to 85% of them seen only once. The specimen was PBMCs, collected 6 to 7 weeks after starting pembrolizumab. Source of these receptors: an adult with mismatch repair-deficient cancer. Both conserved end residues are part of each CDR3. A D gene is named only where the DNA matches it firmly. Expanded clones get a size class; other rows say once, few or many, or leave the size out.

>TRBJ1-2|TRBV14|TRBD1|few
TGTGCCAGCAGCCAATGGACAGGGTGGAGCTATGGCTACACCTTC
CASSQWTGWSYGYTF
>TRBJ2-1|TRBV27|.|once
TGTGCCAGCAGTTTACGAGGGCCGAGCTCCTACAATGAGCAGTTCTTC
CASSLRGPSSYNEQFF
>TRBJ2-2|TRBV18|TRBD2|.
TGTGCCAGTTCCCCGCCCGGGACTACCAACACCGGGGAGCTGTTTTTT
CASSPPGTTNTGELFF
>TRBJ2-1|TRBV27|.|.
TGTGCCAGCAGTGCAGGGTATTTTGAGCAGTTCTTC
CASSAGYFEQFF
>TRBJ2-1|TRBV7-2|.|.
TGTGCCAGCAGCCTACAGTTTAATGAGCAGTTCTTC
CASSLQFNEQFF
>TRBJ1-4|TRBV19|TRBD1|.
TGTGCCAGTAGTATTGGGAGTACAGGGGAGTCCCCGGAGTTT
CASSIGSTGESPEF
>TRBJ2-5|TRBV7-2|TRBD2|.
TGTGCCAGCAGCTTAGAAGGACTAGCGGGAGGGCCGTACAAGAGGACCCAGTACTTC
CASSLEGLAGGPYKRTQYF
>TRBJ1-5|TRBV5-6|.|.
TGTGCCAGCAGCGTAGCGGGGGGTTTAGTGCCCCAGCATTTT
CASSVAGGLVPQHF
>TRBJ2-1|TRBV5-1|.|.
TGCGCCAGCAGCTTGATCGTGGGAGTTGCCAACAATGAGCAGTTCTTC
CASSLIVGVANNEQFF
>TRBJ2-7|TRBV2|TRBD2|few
TGTGCCAGCAAGGGGGTTCTAGCGGGAGCCGAGCAGTACTTC
CASKGVLAGAEQYF
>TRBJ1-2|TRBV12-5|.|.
TGTGCTAGTGGTTTCCTCCTGGGCCCCGAGGGCTACACCTTC
CASGFLLGPEGYTF
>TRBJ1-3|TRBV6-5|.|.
TGTGCCAGCAGTTACTTAGGGGGTTCTGGAAACACCATATATTTT
CASSYLGGSGNTIYF
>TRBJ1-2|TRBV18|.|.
TGTGCCAGCTCACCAGACTTCTATGGCTACACCTTC
CASSPDFYGYTF
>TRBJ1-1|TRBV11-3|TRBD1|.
TGTGCCAGCAGCTTAACAGGGGATTCGGGAAAGGGAGCTTTCTTT
CASSLTGDSGKGAFF
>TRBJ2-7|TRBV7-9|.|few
TGTGCCAGCAGCTTGCGAAGCCACGAGCAGTACTTC
CASSLRSHEQYF
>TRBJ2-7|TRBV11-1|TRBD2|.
TGTGCCAGCAGCTTAGCCATCACTAGCGGGAGATACGAGCAGTACTTC
CASSLAITSGRYEQYF
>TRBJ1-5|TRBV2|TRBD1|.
TGTGCCAGCAGGGCAGGGGGTTACAATCAGCCCCAGCATTTT
CASRAGGYNQPQHF
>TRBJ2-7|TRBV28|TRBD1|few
TGTGCCAGCAGTTCCGCCGGGACAGGTACCTACGAGCAGTACTTC
CASSSAGTGTYEQYF
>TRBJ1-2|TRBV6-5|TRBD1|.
TGTGCCAGCAGGAGGAGACAGGGGGCGCTTGATGGCTACACCTTC
CASRRRQGALDGYTF
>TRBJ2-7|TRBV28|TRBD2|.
TGTGCCCACCAACCCGGGACTAGCGGGGACTACGAGCAGTACTTC
CAHQPGTSGDYEQYF
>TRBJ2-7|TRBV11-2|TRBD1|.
TGTGCCAGCAGCTTACGACAGGGTTTACACGAGCAGTACTTC
CASSLRQGLHEQYF
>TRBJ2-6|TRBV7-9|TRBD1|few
TGTGCCAGCAGCCTGACAGGGGCCGCAAGCTCTGGGGCCAACGTCCTGACTTTC
CASSLTGAASSGANVLTF
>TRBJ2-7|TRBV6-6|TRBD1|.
TGTGCCAGCAGTTACTCTGGACAGGGGGCATTATACGAGCAGTACTTC
CASSYSGQGALYEQYF
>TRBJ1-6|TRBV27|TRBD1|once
TGTGCCAGCAGTTTATGGACAGGGAGCTCCTATAATTCACCCCTCCACTTT
CASSLWTGSSYNSPLHF
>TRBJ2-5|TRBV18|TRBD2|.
TGTGCCAGCTCACCAGAAGCGGGGGAAAAAGAGACCCAGTACTTC
CASSPEAGEKETQYF
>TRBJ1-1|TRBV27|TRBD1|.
TGTGCCTCCCCCCCTCACAGGGGGCAGAACACTGAAGCTTTCTTT
CASPPHRGQNTEAFF
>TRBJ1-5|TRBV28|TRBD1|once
TGTGCCAGCAGTCCCGGGACAGGGGAAAAGCCCCAGCATTTT
CASSPGTGEKPQHF
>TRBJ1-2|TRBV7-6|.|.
TGTGCCAGCAGCCCAGCCAATTTCGGGGTATACGGCTACACCTTC
CASSPANFGVYGYTF
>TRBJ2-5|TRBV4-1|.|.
TGCGCCAGCAGCCAAGTGGTGGGAGGCCAAGAGACCCAGTACTTC
CASSQVVGGQETQYF
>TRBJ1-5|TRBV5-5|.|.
TGTGCCAGCAGCTTGGCCGGATTCGGGCAGCCCCAGCATTTT
CASSLAGFGQPQHF
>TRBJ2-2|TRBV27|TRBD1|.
TGTGCCAGCAGTTTACGTTGGGCGTCAGGGGGAGACACCGGGGAGCTGTTTTTT
CASSLRWASGGDTGELFF
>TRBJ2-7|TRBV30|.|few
TGTGCCTGGAGTGTACGAGACAGGCAGTACTTC
CAWSVRDRQYF
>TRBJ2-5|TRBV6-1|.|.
TGTGCCAGCGTCGCTCTAGCGACGTCAGAGACCCAGTACTTC
CASVALATSETQYF
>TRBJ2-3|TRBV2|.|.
TGTGCCAGCAGCCTTGATCGGACATACACAGATACGCAGTATTTT
CASSLDRTYTDTQYF
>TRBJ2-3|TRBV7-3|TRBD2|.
TGTGCCAGCAGCTTAGGTGGGTCTAGCGGAACGTTGGATACGCAGTATTTT
CASSLGGSSGTLDTQYF
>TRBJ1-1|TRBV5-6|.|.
TGTGCCAGCAGCTTTTCCAGGGGAACTGAAGCTTTCTTT
CASSFSRGTEAFF
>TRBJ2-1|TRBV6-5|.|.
TGTGCCAGCAGTTTCTCACTAGCTCCTACCTACAATGAGCAGTTCTTC
CASSFSLAPTYNEQFF
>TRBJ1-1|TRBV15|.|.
TGTGCCACCAGCAGAGGTACAGGGACGGGTAATCCTGAAGCTTTCTTT
CATSRGTGTGNPEAFF
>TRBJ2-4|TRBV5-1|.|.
TGCGCCAGCAGCTTCTTTCGGACAGAAGGGACCTTAGCCAAAAACATTCAGTACTTC
CASSFFRTEGTLAKNIQYF
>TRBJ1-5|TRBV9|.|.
TGTGCCAGCAGCGTAGACAACAATCAGCCCCAGCATTTT
CASSVDNNQPQHF
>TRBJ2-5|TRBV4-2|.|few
TGTGCCAGCAGCCCAGCCGGGGGTCCGGGAGAAGAGACCCAGTACTTC
CASSPAGGPGEETQYF
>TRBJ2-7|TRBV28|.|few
TGTGCCAGCAGTACTAGTGGAGCCTACGAGCAGTACTTC
CASSTSGAYEQYF
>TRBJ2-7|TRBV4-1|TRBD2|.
TGCGCCAGCAGCCAAGATGTGGGGGGGACCAATTACGAGCAGTACTTC
CASSQDVGGTNYEQYF
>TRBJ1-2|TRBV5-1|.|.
TGCGCCAGCAGCTTGGGTCAGGGGCGGGACTATGGCTACACCTTC
CASSLGQGRDYGYTF
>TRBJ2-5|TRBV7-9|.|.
TGTGCCAGCAGCTTGGGGGGAGCACAAGAGACCCAGTACTTC
CASSLGGAQETQYF
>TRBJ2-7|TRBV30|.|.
TGTGCCTGGAGTGGAACCCTCCTCGAGCAGTACTTC
CAWSGTLLEQYF
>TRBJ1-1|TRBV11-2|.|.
TGTGCCAGCAGCTCACAAGAAAGACGGGGAGGCACTGAAGCTTTCTTT
CASSSQERRGGTEAFF
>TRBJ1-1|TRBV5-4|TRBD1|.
TGTGCCAGCAGCACCCCGGGACAGGAGAAAACTACTGAAGCTTTCTTT
CASSTPGQEKTTEAFF
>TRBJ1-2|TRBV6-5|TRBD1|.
TGTGCCAGCAGTTACGCCGACAGGGAGGGCTACACCTTC
CASSYADREGYTF
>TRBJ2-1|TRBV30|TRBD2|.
TGTGCCTGGAGTGCTCTAGCGGGAGTCGCTGAGCAGTTCTTC
CAWSALAGVAEQFF
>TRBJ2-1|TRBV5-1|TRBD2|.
TGCGCCAGCAGCTTGGTTAGCGGGTCAGTGTCCTACAATGAGCAGTTCTTC
CASSLVSGSVSYNEQFF
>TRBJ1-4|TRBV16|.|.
TGTGCCAGCAGCCAATCGGACAGCACAACTAATGAAAAACTGTTTTTT
CASSQSDSTTNEKLFF
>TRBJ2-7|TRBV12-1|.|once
TGTGCCAGCAGCCCCGGGACTAGCGGGAGGTCGTGTAGGTACGAGCAGTACTTC
CASSPGTSGRSCRYEQYF
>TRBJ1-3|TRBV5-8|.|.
TGTGCCAGCAGCAGGGGCTCTGGAAACACCATATATTTT
CASSRGSGNTIYF